Sequencing of this T cell receptor (beta chain) was carried out in a study of blood T cell repertoires in COVID-19. Looking at the study overall: Specimens from acute and convalescent COVID-19 originated in the United States, Italy and Spain. Sources were T cells, B-cell-depleted T cells, or PBMCs; the material itself was cDNA or gDNA.

In germline, CDR1 is MNHEY, CDR2 SVGAGI. J was trimmed by 8 bases and V by 6 bases; bases with no gene match: 10. The CDR3 runs 15 residues. Per the study methods: The assay estimated nucleated cells by amplifying reference gene primers. This table comes from immunoSEQ multiplex PCR, and its TCRdb copy is limited to in-frame clones, with some not included. The V and J calls and the clone size are those of that table, but D and trimming were determined from the DNA. The sample includes about 50,000 clones, approximately 90% of them seen just once. The chain links TRBV6-5 to TRBJ2-1, with 10 positions matching TRBD2. This sequence was found in an elderly woman with acute or convalescent COVID-19. The sample taken for sequencing was peripheral blood. This chain's CDR3 is CASRPGSSGSDEQFF. CDR3 coding DNA: TGTGCCAGCAGACCCGGGTCTAGCGGGAGTGATGAGCAGTTCTTC.